This T cell receptor (beta chain) was documented in a study of T cells in localized non-small cell lung cancer (dated by TCRdb to between 2020 and 2021). Notes on the research overall: The study examined T cell repertoires in roughly 240 patients with early-stage NSCLC and compared tumors with uninvolved tumor-adjacent lungs. The cohort consisted of around 250 treatment-naive NSCLC patients whose localized lung tumors had been resected. A mean age of 66.3 years was recorded for the NSCLC patients, of whom some 130 were male and about a hundred were female.

At diagnosis, peripheral blood, uninvolved tumor-adjacent lung and tumor were collected and stored as a combination of fresh-frozen and FFPE material. For TCR repertoire profiling, the blood samples were analyzed as peripheral blood mononuclear cells. The CDR1 and CDR2 encoded by the germline V gene are KGHSH and LQKENI. Trimming at the junction amounts to 4 bases on V and 0 bases on J, and the germline ends lie 13 bases apart. Taken from cysteine to phenylalanine, the CDR3 has 16 residues. The DNA shown is the 48-base CDR3, in frame from base 1. Study-wide conclusions, independent of this receptor: Higher T cell density in blood was associated with longer overall survival, whereas higher clonality in adjacent lung was associated with shorter survival. Because of the exploratory design, TCR variables were selected using unadjusted p-values without false-discovery rate correction. Because multi-region tumor sequencing was not performed, intratumor heterogeneity could not be ruled out. A median of 57 of the top 100 tumor clones turned up in the paired uninvolved adjacent lung, and fewer than 35 of those clones also ranked among the top 100 of that same adjacent lung. The highest T cell clonality was observed in uninvolved tumor-adjacent lung, where clonality exceeded that of tumor, suggesting that antigenic responses were more focused in uninvolved tumor-adjacent lung.

The immunoSEQ Assay was used to sequence TCR beta CDR3 regions from DNA. The original pipeline was this. T cell density was computed as TCR beta template counts normalized to usable DNA estimated by amplifying housekeeping genes. Using the preseqR package, richness was estimated by extrapolating to 120,000 templates for tissue samples and 400,000 templates for PBMC samples. Clonality was defined as one minus Pielou's evenness. Tissue-enriched TCRs were identified by differential abundance testing using productive amino-acid clonotypes, minimum total count 5 and alpha 0.1. The Jaccard Index and the Morisita Overlap Index were used to measure repertoire overlap between compartments. GLIPH grouped TCR beta CDR3s together with public tetramer-defined viral CDR3s, and a viral motif had to include at least three viral sequences and show V-gene enrichment. TCRdb retrieved this table from immuneACCESS and kept in-frame rearrangements only. Not all clones are present; in checked studies, unresolved V genes account for under half, and no reason is known for the remainder. The D gene and trimming were derived from the DNA, and the V and J assignments and clone size from that table. The sample table lists tens of thousands of clones, about 86% of them with a count of one. About 7% of the sample is taken by the ten largest.

For this clone: Its antigen is still unknown. Within one base of it there is no much larger clone, and no base qualities were kept.

This material consisted of peripheral blood, taken before any cancer treatment. This sequence was found in a woman between 18 and 55 years old with stage III lung adenocarcinoma. The chain links TRBV18 with TRBJ1-3, with the identity of the D gene unclear. The CDR3 protein sequence reads: CASSLRADSSGNTIYF. In nucleotide form, the sequence is TGTGCCAGCTCACTCCGGGCCGATAGCTCTGGAAACACCATATATTTT.